The 32 T cell receptor beta chains listed next were all sequenced from one sample in a study of cytomegalovirus exposure and HLA in healthy donors. The PCR employed 60 Vbeta primers together with 13 Jbeta primers. Some clones are missing from TCRdb's copy, which holds only in-frame ones; the method was immunoSEQ multiplex PCR. The sample lists 150,000 to 200,000 clones, approximately 82% occurring once. The sequenced sample was PBMCs. Receptor source: a girl under 10 years old in good health and CMV-seropositive.

CDR3: CASSVGTGGNQPQHF. Written as DNA, the CDR3 is TGCGCCAGCAGCGTAGGGACAGGGGGCAATCAGCCCCAGCATTTT. The rearrangement links TRBV5-1 to TRBJ1-5; 10 nucleotides line up with TRBD1. This CDR3 is 15 amino acids long. Looked up from germline, CDR1 is SGHRS and CDR2 is YFSETQ. Trimming at V came to 4 bases and at J to 2 bases, leaving 3 bases not matched to a gene.

The rearrangement joins TRBV28 to TRBJ2-7; a possible D gene is TRBD2 (6 bases). V gave up 6 bases and J gave up 4 bases, with 22 bases separating them. There are 16 residues in the CDR3. The germline gives CDR1 MDHEN, CDR2 SYDVKM. The CDR3 here is CASRSAGTSSLYEQYF. The CDR3 nucleotides read TGTGCCAGCAGATCGGCGGGGACTTCTAGTTTATACGAGCAGTACTTC.

V usage is TRBV11-1 and J usage is TRBJ1-2; 7 nucleotides agree with TRBD1. The germline CDR1 and CDR2 sequences are SGHAT and FQDESV (reference sequence). V lost 5 bases, J lost 3 bases, and 3 bases stayed unmatched. The CDR3 has 13 amino acids. CDR3 coding DNA: TGTGCCAGCAGCCCTCAGGGGGACTATGGCTACACCTTC. Its translation is CASSPQGDYGYTF.

V gene TRBV5-8 combines with J gene TRBJ2-1; 8 positions match TRBD2. The germline CDR1 and CDR2 sequences are SGHTS and YDEGEE. V was clipped by 2 bases and J by 9 bases; unmatched bases: 7. The CDR3 spans 14 residues. The CDR3 coding sequence is TGTGCCAGCAGCTTTTCGGGAGGGGCGGGTGAGCAGTTCTTC. Its translation: CASSFSGGAGEQFF.

The rearrangement joins TRBV2 to TRBJ2-4, with a weak D call TRBD1 (5 bases). CDR1 and CDR2 from the germline V gene are SNHLY and FYNNEI. Trimming cost V 4 bases and J 6 bases, with 10 bases left between them. The CDR3 covers 13 residues. The CDR3, as DNA: TGTGCCAGCAGTGGACAGATTAGAAACATTCAGTACTTC. Translated, it gives CASSGQIRNIQYF.

The chain combines TRBV25-1 with TRBJ2-7, with 10 bases fitting TRBD1. The CDR3 runs 13 residues. CDR1 is MGHDK and CDR2 is SYGVNS in the germline V gene. Germline trimming cut 11 bases from V and 5 bases from J; bases unmatched to any gene: 9. CDR3 sequence reads: CAGRGDRGNEQYF. CDR3 nucleotide sequence: TGTGCCGGACGGGGGGACAGGGGAAACGAGCAGTACTTC.

The rearrangement uses TRBV6-1 and TRBJ1-1; 8 bases are shared with TRBD1. In germline, CDR1 is MNHNS, CDR2 SASEGT. This CDR3 has 14 amino acids. J lost 4 bases, V lost 3 bases, and 4 bases had no gene match. CDR3 protein: CASSETGDFTEAFF. CDR3 DNA sequence: TGTGCCAGCAGTGAGACAGGGGATTTCACTGAAGCTTTCTTT.

This rearrangement joins TRBV5-1 to TRBJ1-1; 7 bases line up with TRBD1. This CDR3 is 13 amino acids long. Trimming cost V 6 bases and J 0 bases; bases outside gene matches: 2. The germline gives CDR1 SGHRS, CDR2 YFSETQ. The CDR3 reads CASTGQMNTEAFF. In nucleotides, the CDR3 is TGCGCCAGCACGGGACAGATGAACACTGAAGCTTTCTTT.

V is TRBV30 and J is TRBJ2-7, with 11 positions matching TRBD1. Germline V CDR1 and CDR2: GTSNPN, SVGIG (reference sequence). J lost 3 bases, V lost 3 bases, and 4 bases had no gene match. CDR3 size: 14 residues. The CDR3 bases are TGTGCCTGGAGCCAAGGGACAGGGGGCTACGAGCAGTACTTC. This translates into CAWSQGTGGYEQYF.

This chain uses TRBV9 with TRBJ2-1; unclear D gene. V was clipped by 0 bases and J by 7 bases, with 17 bases between them. Germline CDR1 SGDLS, CDR2 YYNGEE. The CDR3 totals 16 residues. The CDR3 protein is CASSVGPISKSNEQFF. The CDR3 DNA is TGTGCCAGCAGCGTAGGTCCGATATCTAAATCTAATGAGCAGTTCTTC.

This sequence joins TRBV6-5 and TRBJ1-2; 9 bases are shared with TRBD1. The CDR3 totals 13 residues. Germline assignment: CDR1 MNHEY and CDR2 SVGAGI. Trimming took 5 bases from V and 8 from J; bases not matched to a gene: 6. CDR3 loop: CASSPRTGDGYTF. CDR3 coding DNA: TGTGCCAGCAGTCCCAGGACAGGGGACGGCTACACCTTC.

V is TRBV2 and J is TRBJ1-2, with 9 bases that match TRBD1. CDR3 length equals 15 residues. Unmatched junction bases numbered 10, after V lost 6 bases and J lost 5 bases. Germline loops: CDR1 SNHLY, CDR2 FYNNEI. The DNA of the CDR3 is TGTGCCAGCAGATTATATCCCGGGACAGGGTATGGCTACACCTTC. Translated, it gives CASRLYPGTGYGYTF.

V is TRBV9 and J is TRBJ2-7; D is possibly TRBD1 (6 bases). Trimming shortened V by 2 bases and J by 0 bases, and 12 bases separated the two germline ends. From germline, CDR1 is SGDLS and CDR2 YYNGEE. This CDR3 has 15 residues. CDR3 in DNA: TGTGCCAGCAGCGTCCGTACAGGGAGCTCCTACGAGCAGTACTTC. It yields the protein CASSVRTGSSYEQYF.

The chain carries TRBV7-2 and TRBJ2-1; 8 nucleotides align to TRBD2. Germline CDR1 and CDR2: SGHTA and FQGNSA. With 2 bases clipped from V and 1 base from J, the junction kept 10 bases outside the gene matches. The CDR3 totals 18 residues. The CDR3 loop reads CASSLLGSGIHSYNEQFF. Here the CDR3 DNA reads TGTGCCAGCAGCTTATTAGGTAGCGGGATTCATTCCTACAATGAGCAGTTCTTC.

This clone has only one observation. The chain employs TRBV15 and TRBJ2-1, with 11 bases matching TRBD2. V was pared by 1 base and J by 4 bases, with 3 bases of the junction left unmatched. Germline assignment: CDR1 LNHNV and CDR2 YYDKDF (reference sequence). The CDR3 contains 16 residues. The CDR3 DNA follows: TGTGCCACCAGCAGAGTGACTAGCGGGAAATACAATGAGCAGTTCTTC. This codes for CATSRVTSGKYNEQFF.

This clone was recorded a few times. One end of the junction is discordant with germline, which a read error may explain. This specimen includes other DNA sequences encoding the same CDR3. The chain combines TRBV4-1 with TRBJ1-2; D not resolved. The V gene's germline CDR1 is MGHRA and CDR2 YSYEKL. There are 14 residues in the CDR3. As DNA, the CDR3 is TGTGCCAGCAGCCAAGATTGGGCAGGAGGGAGCTACACCTTC. It translates to CASSQDWAGGSYTF.

The chain is built from TRBV28 and TRBJ2-7, with a weak D call TRBD2 (6 bases). The V end was cut by 5 bases, the J end by 4 bases, with 15 bases between. Germline CDR1 is MDHEN and CDR2 is SYDVKM. The CDR3 extends over 14 amino acids. Written as DNA, the CDR3 is TGTGCCAGCAGTCCGGGAGTCCCAAAATACGAGCAGTACTTC. Its protein product is CASSPGVPKYEQYF.

This clone occurred once. V usage is TRBV2 and J usage is TRBJ2-1, with TRBD2 identical over 9 bases. Trimming cost V 4 bases and J 3 bases; bases outside gene matches: 7. The CDR3 has 16 amino acids. Germline CDR1 is SNHLY and CDR2 is FYNNEI. The CDR3, as DNA: TGTGCCAGCAGTGCGGAGCGGGGGGCTTACTACAATGAGCAGTTCTTC. The encoded protein is CASSAERGAYYNEQFF.

The chain couples TRBV11-1 to TRBJ2-3; possibly TRBD1 for D (5 bases). The germline V and J ends were trimmed by 4 bases and 4 bases, with 18 bases remaining between them. The CDR3 extends over 16 amino acids. The V gene's germline CDR1 is SGHAT and CDR2 FQDESV (reference sequence). The CDR3 DNA sequence: TGTGCCAGCAGCTCAGGCAGGGCAGGCTTCGCAGATACGCAGTATTTT. As protein: CASSSGRAGFADTQYF.

The CDR3 sequence is CASRGGGMNTEAFF. The CDR3 nucleotides are TGCGCCAGCAGAGGTGGGGGCATGAACACTGAAGCTTTCTTT. V usage is TRBV5-1 and J usage is TRBJ1-1; D is perhaps TRBD1 (6 bases). The V end was cut by 5 bases, the J end by 0 bases, with 11 bases between. Germline V gene lookup returns CDR1 SGHRS and CDR2 YFSETQ. CDR3 length: 14 residues.

V and J are TRBV19 and TRBJ2-3; possibly TRBD1 for D (6 bases). The CDR3 runs to 15 residues. V lost 4 bases, J lost 6 bases, and 17 bases lay in between. In germline, CDR1 is LNHDA, CDR2 SQIVND (reference sequence). CDR3 in amino acids: CASSTWTARADTQYF. CDR3 bases: TGTGCCAGTAGTACTTGGACAGCCAGGGCGGATACGCAGTATTTT.

This sequence joins TRBV2 and TRBJ2-7; tentatively, D is TRBD1 (6 bases). Germline CDR1 is SNHLY and CDR2 is FYNNEI. CDR3 length: 15 residues. Trimming pared 6 bases from V and 2 bases from J, leaving 17 bases between. The CDR3 reads CASSVDRTPTYEQYF. The CDR3 DNA reads TGTGCCAGCAGCGTTGACAGGACCCCCACCTACGAGCAGTACTTC.

Notes on this clone: A junction boundary mismatches the germline segment, possibly from a read error. The chain is built from TRBV7-7 and TRBJ2-1; 7 bases are a match to TRBD2. The CDR3 sequence is 15 residues long. Germline V gives CDR1 SSHAT, CDR2 FNYEAQ (reference sequence). The CDR3 protein is CASSPWSGGSIEQFF. CDR3 nucleotides: TGTGCTAGCAGCCCATGGTCGGGCGGGAGTATTGAGCAGTTCTTC.

This chain connects TRBV7-6 to TRBJ2-7; 8 bases align to TRBD1. Germline lookup yields CDR1 SGHVS and CDR2 FNYEAQ. The CDR3 is 14 residues long. The V segment lost 5 bases and the J segment 2 bases; nucleotides outside the gene matches: 5. DNA of the CDR3: TGTGCCAGCAGCCCCTTGGGACAGGCCTACGAGCAGTACTTC. Amino acids: CASSPLGQAYEQYF. The variable domain in full, completed from reference TRBV7-6 and TRBJ2-7, reads GAGVSQSPRYKVTKRGQDVALRCDPISGHVSLYWYRQALGQGPEFLTYFNYEAQQDKSGLPNDRFSAERPEGSISTLTIQRTEQRDSAMYRCASSPLGQAYEQYFGPGTRLTVT.

The J gene is TRBJ1-4, the V gene TRBV15; possibly TRBD1 for D (6 bases). This CDR3 has 17 amino acids. Germline values: CDR1 LNHNV, CDR2 YYDKDF (reference sequence). The germline V and J ends were trimmed by 2 bases and 0 bases, with 13 bases remaining between them. The DNA for the CDR3 is TGTGCCACCAGCAGATCGTTGGGACACACAACTAATGAAAAACTGTTTTTT. This gives the protein CATSRSLGHTTNEKLFF.

This clone was detected a few times. This rearrangement joins TRBV10-3 to TRBJ1-5; possibly TRBD1 for D (5 bases). V lost 6 bases, J lost 2 bases, and 20 bases lay in between. The germline CDR1 and CDR2 sequences are ENHRY and SYGVKD. The CDR3 is 17 residues long. This CDR3 is CAISRVMEGTRNQPQHF. The CDR3 nucleotides read TGTGCCATCAGCCGAGTGATGGAGGGGACCCGCAATCAGCCCCAGCATTTT.

The V gene is TRBV5-1, the J gene TRBJ2-3; the D gene is possibly TRBD2 (5 bases). This CDR3 spans 14 amino acids. From germline, CDR1 is SGHRS and CDR2 YFSETQ. Trimming removed 0 bases from V and 2 bases from J, with 7 bases in between. CDR3 residues: CASSLDGITDTQYF. DNA of the CDR3: TGCGCCAGCAGCTTGGACGGGATCACAGATACGCAGTATTTT.

In the case of this clone: An end of the junction differs from the germline gene, which may be a read error. This chain links TRBV4-2 with TRBJ2-2, with a tentative D call TRBD2 (6 bases). Germline V CDR1 and CDR2: LGHNA, YNFKEQ. The CDR3 length is 17 residues. CDR3 residues: CASSQERLGGNPGELFF. DNA of the CDR3: TGTGCCAGCAGCCAAGAAAGGCTGGGCGGGAACCCCGGGGAGCTGTTTTTT.

The chain combines TRBV12-2 with TRBJ2-3; no DNA check was done on the table's D call, TRBD2. TRBV12-2 is a pseudogene segment. This CDR3 contains 20 residues. The CDR3 reads CASRLAPKLAGELHRDTQYF. The CDR3, as DNA: TGTGCAAGTCGCTTAGCTCCTAAACTAGCGGGAGAGCTACACCGTGATACGCAGTATTTT.

The J gene is TRBJ1-2, the V gene TRBV18; D gene unclear. From germline, CDR1 is KGHSH and CDR2 LQKENI. Trimming stripped 3 bases from V and 6 bases from J, with 8 bases between. The CDR3 is made up of 12 amino acids. The chain's CDR3 is CASSPTEDGYTF. As DNA, the CDR3 is TGTGCCAGCTCACCTACTGAAGATGGCTACACCTTC.

The chain couples TRBV25-1 to TRBJ1-2; no clear D. Germline V gene lookup returns CDR1 MGHDK and CDR2 SYGVNS. CDR3 length equals 13 residues. V dropped 2 bases and J dropped 1 base, with 5 bases sitting between them. In DNA form, the CDR3 reads TGTGCCAGCAGTGAACAGAATAACTATGGCTACACCTTC. Translated, it gives CASSEQNNYGYTF.

The V and J genes are TRBV6-5 and TRBJ2-5; 7 bases fit TRBD1. The CDR3 has 13 residues. The germline CDR1 and CDR2 sequences are MNHEY and SVGAGI. The trim removed 6 bases at V and 4 bases at J, leaving 5 bases unmatched. The CDR3 sequence: CASRPRDRETQYF. The CDR3 bases are TGTGCCAGCAGGCCCCGGGACAGAGAGACCCAGTACTTC.